Sequencing of this T cell receptor (beta chain) was carried out in a study of neurological immune-mediated disorders. The output of every sequencing run exceeded 170 million TCR-beta sequences, derived from 15-18 subjects. Each CDR3 protein is one row after TCRdb ran MiXCR on the 5' RACE reads. The repertoire holds over 35,000 distinct CDR3 sequences, with over 2% as singletons. The specimen was PBMCs. This sequence was found in a man aged 25 to 45 with multiple sclerosis.

The CDR3 spells CASSPVRETQYF. The DNA of the CDR3 is TGTGCCAGCTCACCGGTTAGAGAGACCCAGTACTTC. The genes are TRBV18 and TRBJ2-5; no clear D gene. Trimming took 3 bases from V and 4 from J, leaving 6 bases between them. Germline V lookup: CDR1 KGHSH, CDR2 LQKENI. CDR3 length: 12 amino acids.